This entry lists 29 T cell receptor beta chains sequenced from one sample in a study of blood T cell repertoires in COVID-19. Data came from immunoSEQ multiplex PCR; TCRdb stores just in-frame clones and leaves some out. The sample lists about 210,000 clones, approximately 82% occurring once. Sample: peripheral blood. These receptors came from a middle-aged woman with acute or convalescent COVID-19.

In its sample, this clone was seen once. Written as DNA, the CDR3 is TGCGCCAGCAGCCTACTAGCGGGGGGCCCCAATGAGCAGTTCTTC. This codes for CASSLLAGGPNEQFF. This chain connects TRBV5-1 to TRBJ2-1, with 12 bases that match TRBD2. J gave up 6 bases and V 4 bases, and 5 bases lay outside the gene matches. CDR3 size: 15 residues. The germline V gene has CDR1 SGHRS and CDR2 YFSETQ.

This sequence joins TRBV19 and TRBJ2-7; tentative D call: TRBD2 (5 bases). With 5 bases removed from V and 3 bases from J, the gap between germline ends came to 14 bases. There are 14 residues in the CDR3. CDR1 is LNHDA, CDR2 SQIVND, per germline (reference sequence). In DNA, the CDR3 is TGTGCCAGTAGTCTCGGGATCGGGGACTACGAGCAGTACTTC. Protein: CASSLGIGDYEQYF.

The rearrangement links TRBV18 to TRBJ2-1; 8 bases line up with TRBD1. This CDR3 has 15 amino acids. From germline, CDR1 is KGHSH and CDR2 LQKENI. Unmatched junction bases numbered 4, after V lost 3 bases and J lost 3 bases. The CDR3 loop is CASSPLGQGYNEQFF. CDR3 in DNA: TGTGCCAGCTCACCTCTCGGACAGGGCTACAATGAGCAGTTCTTC.

The chain uses TRBV7-2 and TRBJ1-2, with 8 bases lining up with TRBD1. Germline-derived CDR1 and CDR2 are SGHTA and FQGNSA. V trimming: 5 bases; J trimming: 4 bases; junction bases outside the gene matches: 12. The CDR3 runs 16 residues. This chain's CDR3 is CASSAFSGTGSYGYTF. The CDR3 DNA is TGTGCCAGCAGCGCTTTCTCCGGGACAGGATCCTATGGCTACACCTTC.

The rearrangement joins TRBV13 to TRBJ2-7; 7 bases line up with TRBD1. This CDR3 has 16 amino acids. Germline CDR1 is PRHDT and CDR2 is FYEKMQ (reference sequence). Trimming cost V 3 bases and J 9 bases; bases outside gene matches: 17. The CDR3 DNA sequence: TGTGCCAGCAGCTTGGGACAGCAGCCCAACCGACGCGGGCAGTACTTC. Its protein product is CASSLGQQPNRRGQYF.

The gene calls are TRBV2 and TRBJ1-2, with 7 bases fitting TRBD1. The CDR3 is 15 amino acids. The V and J ends lost 7 bases and 3 bases, in that order; junction bases with no gene match: 11. CDR1 is SNHLY, CDR2 FYNNEI, per germline. The CDR3 loop is CASTTRPGQHYGYTF. Here the CDR3 DNA reads TGTGCCAGCACTACGAGACCGGGACAGCACTATGGCTACACCTTC. The entire variable domain, with the rest obtained from reference TRBV2 and TRBJ1-2, is as follows: EPEVTQTPSHQVTQMGQEVILRCVPISNHLYFYWYRQILGQKVEFLVSFYNNEISEKSEIFDDQFSVERPDGSNFTLKIRSTKLEDSAMYFCASTTRPGQHYGYTFGSGTRLTVV.

The V gene is TRBV21-1, the J gene TRBJ1-5. TRBV21-1 is tagged as a pseudogene. The CDR3 runs to 17 residues. The DNA of the CDR3 is TGTGCCAGCGGGACTTTGTCGTTTCCCTCTGGCAATCAGCCCCAGCATTTT. Protein sequence: CASGTLSFPSGNQPQHF.

This clone has just one count. The rearrangement uses TRBV9 and TRBJ2-3; weak D call: TRBD2 (6 bases). V was shortened by 4 bases and J by 0 bases, with 15 bases between the two germline ends. The CDR3 totals 16 residues. From germline, CDR1 is SGDLS and CDR2 YYNGEE. The CDR3 nucleotides read TGTGCCAGCAGCCGGTACATAGCGGCGAGCACAGATACGCAGTATTTT. Protein product: CASSRYIAASTDTQYF.

The rearrangement links TRBV10-1 to TRBJ2-7; D is uncertain. Trimming removed 2 bases from V and 4 bases from J, with 12 bases in between. This CDR3 comprises 14 residues. From germline, CDR1 is WNHNN and CDR2 SYGVQD (reference sequence). Here the CDR3 reads CASSEIQSRYEQYF. CDR3 coding DNA: TGCGCCAGCAGTGAGATCCAGTCTAGATACGAGCAGTACTTC.

The chain links TRBV12-3 or TRBV12-4 to TRBJ1-1, with D possibly matching TRBD1 (6 bases). This CDR3 spans 12 amino acids. The V end lost 8 bases, the J end lost 6 bases, and 13 bases lay between the germline ends. In DNA, the CDR3 is TGTGCCAGCTCCATACAGGGATCTGAAGCTTTCTTT. Amino acid sequence: CASSIQGSEAFF.

The rearrangement joins TRBV18 to TRBJ1-3, with 8 bases identical to TRBD1. CDR3 length: 19 amino acids. Germline trimming cut 2 bases from V and 2 bases from J; bases unmatched to any gene: 14. Looked up from germline, CDR1 is KGHSH and CDR2 is LQKENI. CDR3 protein: CASSPETRQGTLAGNTIYF. The CDR3, as DNA: TGTGCCAGCTCACCAGAGACGCGACAGGGGACCCTAGCTGGAAACACCATATATTTT.

The chain joins TRBV9 to TRBJ1-1; D unclear. V lost 3 bases, J lost 4 bases, and 10 bases lay in between. This CDR3 has 13 residues. The germline CDR1 and CDR2 sequences are SGDLS and YYNGEE. CDR3 DNA: TGTGCCAGCAGCGCCTCATCGGGCACTGAAGCTTTCTTT. Protein product: CASSASSGTEAFF.

The V and J genes are TRBV27 and TRBJ2-7, with a tentative D call TRBD1 (6 bases). The V and J ends lost 5 bases and 3 bases respectively, with 11 bases between them. This CDR3 has 13 residues. Germline lookup yields CDR1 MNHEY and CDR2 SMNVEV (reference sequence). CDR3: CASSLRGGYEQYF. Here the CDR3 DNA reads TGTGCCAGCAGTCTCAGAGGGGGCTACGAGCAGTACTTC.

This chain joins TRBV6-4 and TRBJ2-2; 11 bases are a match to TRBD2. Germline values: CDR1 MRHNA, CDR2 SNTAGT. The CDR3 consists of 15 residues. Losses at the gene ends were 6 bases for V and 6 bases for J; bases not matched to a gene: 6. As DNA, the CDR3 is TGTGCCAGCAGCCTACTAGCGGGAGAGGCCGGGGAGCTGTTTTTT. It yields the protein CASSLLAGEAGELFF.

This clone was detected a few times. This chain connects TRBV12-5 to TRBJ1-3; 7 nucleotides agree with TRBD1. The ends lost 0 bases at V and 4 bases at J; junction bases unmatched: 6. There are 16 residues in the CDR3. Germline assignment: CDR1 LGHNT and CDR2 FRNRAP. CDR3 in amino acids: CASGLVMTGYGNTIYF. The CDR3 region has the DNA TGTGCTAGTGGTTTGGTAATGACAGGGTACGGAAACACCATATATTTT.

This clone has just a few counts. The V gene is TRBV6-2 or TRBV6-3, the J gene TRBJ2-3, with D perhaps TRBD2 (5 bases). The CDR3 is made up of 14 amino acids. Trimming pared 6 bases from V and 5 bases from J, leaving 15 bases between. Germline V lookup: CDR1 MNHEY, CDR2 SVGEGT. CDR3 DNA sequence: TGTGCCAGCAGCACACTAGGGAGTAGAGATACGCAGTATTTT. Its translation is CASSTLGSRDTQYF.

The rearrangement uses TRBV5-4 and TRBJ2-3; tentatively, D is TRBD1 (6 bases). The V end was cut by 1 base, the J end by 1 base, with 10 bases between. This CDR3 has 15 residues. Germline V lookup: CDR1 SGHNT, CDR2 YYREEE (reference sequence). CDR3 in DNA: TGTGCCAGCAGCTTGAGGGGGTGGGGCACAGATACGCAGTATTTT. Residues: CASSLRGWGTDTQYF. Looking up the rest from reference TRBV5-4 and TRBJ2-3 gives the full variable domain: ETGVTQSPTHLIKTRGQQVTLRCSSQSGHNTVSWYQQALGQGPQFIFQYYREEENGRGNFPPRFSGLQFPNYSSELNVNALELDDSALYLCASSLRGWGTDTQYFGPGTRLTVL.

The V call is TRBV5-6, the J call TRBJ2-7; D may be TRBD2 (6 bases). From germline, CDR1 is SGHDT and CDR2 YYEEEE. This CDR3 has 15 amino acids. V lost 2 bases to trimming and J lost 0 bases, with 12 bases between them. Here the CDR3 reads CASSFTGVFSYEQYF. The CDR3 DNA reads TGTGCCAGCAGCTTTACGGGGGTCTTCTCCTACGAGCAGTACTTC.

This clone was seen a handful of times. V is TRBV7-3 and J is TRBJ2-1, with 13 bases that match TRBD2. The V segment lost 4 bases and the J segment 6 bases; nucleotides outside the gene matches: 6. Germline V lookup: CDR1 SGHTA, CDR2 FQGTGA. The CDR3 has 16 residues. The CDR3 spells CASSSMGLAGSNEQFF. The DNA for the CDR3 is TGTGCCAGCAGCTCCATGGGACTAGCGGGGAGCAATGAGCAGTTCTTC.

This chain connects TRBV15 to TRBJ2-7; TRBD1 agrees at 7 bases. This CDR3 contains 14 residues. CDR1 and CDR2 from the germline V gene are LNHNV and YYDKDF (reference sequence). V was pared by 2 bases and J by 6 bases, with 7 bases of the junction left unmatched. CDR3 sequence: CATSRLLTGSEQYF. The CDR3 region has the DNA TGTGCCACCAGCAGATTATTGACAGGGAGCGAGCAGTACTTC.

The gene calls are TRBV19 and TRBJ2-3, with D perhaps TRBD2 (5 bases). This CDR3 has 13 amino acids. Germline V gene sequence: CDR1 LNHDA, CDR2 SQIVND (reference sequence). Between the trimmed V and J ends, which lost 8 bases and 3 bases, there was a span of 12 bases. CDR3 amino acids: CASSNWETDTQYF. CDR3 DNA sequence: TGTGCCAGTTCCAATTGGGAGACAGATACGCAGTATTTT.

This chain links TRBV3-1 (or the pseudogene TRBV3-2) with TRBJ1-5, with D possibly TRBD1 on 6 matching bases. The length of the CDR3 is 15 residues. The germline CDR1 and CDR2 sequences are LGHDT and YNNKEL (reference sequence). Between the trimmed V and J ends, which lost 1 base and 7 bases, there was a span of 14 bases. CDR3 DNA sequence: TGTGCCAGCAGCCAAGTTCCGGGGGGCCACCAGCCCCAGCATTTT. Translated, it gives CASSQVPGGHQPQHF.

This chain connects TRBV15 to TRBJ2-1; 9 bases are a match to TRBD2. The CDR3 is made up of 17 amino acids. Trimming at V came to 0 bases and at J to 2 bases, leaving 5 bases not matched to a gene. Germline V lookup: CDR1 LNHNV, CDR2 YYDKDF (reference sequence). Here the CDR3 DNA reads TGTGCCACCAGCAGAGAGCCTAGCGGGAACACCTACAATGAGCAGTTCTTC. Translated: CATSREPSGNTYNEQFF.

This clone has a handful of counts. The rearrangement links TRBV6-2 or TRBV6-3 to TRBJ2-7; no reliable D call. The CDR3 totals 16 residues. Germline-derived CDR1 and CDR2 are MNHEY and SVGEGT. V was clipped by 0 bases and J by 3 bases, with 15 bases between them. CDR3 sequence: CASSYSRTPLRYEQYF. The CDR3 bases are TGTGCCAGCAGTTACTCGCGTACTCCCCTTCGCTACGAGCAGTACTTC.

The gene calls are TRBV10-1 and TRBJ2-7; TRBD1 aligns across 10 bases. This CDR3 has 14 residues. V gave up 9 bases and J gave up 2 bases; unmatched junction bases: 7. The V gene's germline CDR1 is WNHNN and CDR2 SYGVQD (reference sequence). The CDR3 nucleotides are TGCGCCAGAAGGGGACAGGGGACCCCCTACGAGCAGTACTTC. Protein product: CARRGQGTPYEQYF.

The CDR3 nucleotides are TGTGCCAGCAGTCAGGGGCGGCAGTACTTC. Protein sequence: CASSQGRQYF. The rearrangement uses TRBV2 and TRBJ2-7, with a possible D match to TRBD1 (6 bases). There are 10 residues in the CDR3. CDR1 is SNHLY, CDR2 FYNNEI, per germline. V was pared by 5 bases and J by 9 bases, with 8 bases between.

V gene TRBV4-2 combines with J gene TRBJ2-4; no clear D gene. V shed 6 bases and J shed 2 bases, with 14 bases lying between them. CDR1 is LGHNA, CDR2 YNFKEQ, per germline. The CDR3 covers 15 residues. In DNA, the CDR3 is TGTGCCAGCAGGGCAGACCCAGGTACCAAAAACATTCAGTACTTC. Translated: CASRADPGTKNIQYF.

This clone was detected only a few times. The gene calls are TRBV21-1 and TRBJ1-6; no DNA check was done on the table's D call, TRBD1. TRBV21-1 is reported as a pseudogene. The CDR3 runs 15 residues. CDR3 protein: CASSKQQGCNSPLHF. CDR3 nucleotides: TGTGCCAGCAGCAAACAACAGGGCTGTAATTCACCCCTCCACTTT.

The chain couples TRBV4-3 to TRBJ1-1; TRBD1 is a possible D gene (6 bases). The V and J ends lost 1 base and 3 bases respectively, with 21 bases between them. The CDR3 contains 18 residues. CDR1 is LGHNA and CDR2 is YSLEER in the germline V gene. CDR3 amino acids: CASSQAHRGGGSYTEAFF. Written as DNA, the CDR3 is TGCGCCAGCAGCCAAGCGCATAGGGGAGGGGGTTCTTACACTGAAGCTTTCTTT.